This TCR beta chain stems from a study of CD8 T cells in ankylosing spondylitis. Findings and caveats of the study: Matched ankylosing spondylitis synovial fluid reportedly showed significant enrichment of disease-linked clones. CD8+ cells made up the disease-linked clones, which were relatively rare in peripheral blood. Ankylosing spondylitis blood appeared to carry a characteristic TCR beta motif of several highly homologous variants.

This clonotype was detected ten times or more. The antigen remains unidentified. The V and J ends lost 0 bases and 10 bases respectively, with 13 bases between them. The CDR3 is 14 residues long. Germline V gene data show CDR1 as MGHRA and CDR2 as YSYEKL. Libraries of TCR beta came from quantitative 5'-RACE with molecular barcodes. TCRdb reanalysed the 5' RACE reads using MiXCR and keeps one entry per CDR3 protein. The sample includes around 130,000 distinct CDR3 sequences, roughly 18% of them seen just once. This sequence originates from a male donor with ankylosing spondylitis. The sample was blood, either unsorted or a sorted T cell fraction (not recorded which). V is TRBV4-1 and J is TRBJ2-1; D remains unclear. The CDR3 nucleotides are TGCGCCAGCAGCCAAGACCCACACCGGGCAGAGCAGTTCTTC. It translates to CASSQDPHRAEQFF.